Each of the 30 T cell receptor beta chains below was sequenced from the same sample in a study of blood T cell repertoires in COVID-19. Generated by immunoSEQ multiplex PCR, the TCRdb table keeps only in-frame clones and is missing some. The table includes over 200,000 clones, approximately 91% detected once. Material for sequencing was peripheral blood. The source is a woman in her fifties or sixties with acute or convalescent COVID-19.

Here the CDR3 reads CASSGTGSNQPQHF. The CDR3 DNA is TGTGCCAGCAGCGGGACAGGGTCCAATCAGCCCCAGCATTTT. The rearrangement links TRBV25-1 to TRBJ1-5; 9 nucleotides line up with TRBD1. V was pared by 6 bases and J by 3 bases, with 3 bases of the junction left unmatched. This CDR3 comprises 14 residues. Germline CDR1 reads MGHDK; CDR2 reads SYGVNS.

This clone came up once. The rearrangement uses TRBV21-1 and TRBJ1-5. TRBV21-1 is a listed pseudogene. CDR3 length equals 16 residues. CDR3 in amino acids: CASSKEDSWINQPQHF. The CDR3 DNA reads TGTGCCAGCAGCAAAGAAGACTCTTGGATCAATCAGCCCCAGCATTTT.

This clone turned up a few times. The genes are TRBV6-5 and TRBJ2-1; D is possibly TRBD1 (6 bases). Germline V gives CDR1 MNHEY, CDR2 SVGAGI. V was pared by 7 bases and J by 10 bases, with 17 bases between. The CDR3 spans 13 residues. CDR3 bases: TGTGCCAGCAACCCACAGGGCAGGGAAGAGCAGTTCTTC. It specifies CASNPQGREEQFF.

This clone appeared a few times. The rearrangement uses TRBV6-5 and TRBJ1-1; 9 bases are shared with TRBD1. Losses at the gene ends were 7 bases for V and 6 bases for J; bases not matched to a gene: 12. This CDR3 spans 15 amino acids. Germline V lookup: CDR1 MNHEY, CDR2 SVGAGI. This CDR3 is CASTPQGQGRPEAFF. CDR3 sequence (DNA): TGTGCCAGCACCCCCCAGGGACAGGGACGTCCTGAAGCTTTCTTT.

This chain connects TRBV2 to TRBJ1-6, with 10 bases aligning to TRBD1. The CDR3 is made up of 13 amino acids. Losses at the gene ends were 9 bases for V and 7 bases for J; bases not matched to a gene: 3. Germline values: CDR1 SNHLY, CDR2 FYNNEI. The CDR3 nucleotides are TGTGCCAGGGGGGACAGGGGAAATTCACCCCTCCACTTT. Protein: CARGDRGNSPLHF.

Details on this clone: The same CDR3 is also encoded by other DNA sequences in this sample. J is TRBJ1-1 and V is TRBV29-1; D is possibly TRBD1 (6 bases). V dropped 6 bases and J dropped 2 bases, with 10 bases sitting between them. Germline CDR1 SQVTM, CDR2 ANQGSEA. CDR3 length: 12 residues. The CDR3 DNA reads TGCAGCGTAGACAGGAGTAACACTGAAGCTTTCTTT. Its translation is CSVDRSNTEAFF.

Comments on this clone: It may be a read error: a sequence one base away is much more abundant. This rearrangement joins TRBV9 to TRBJ1-1; TRBD1 is a possible D gene (5 bases). CDR3 length equals 13 residues. CDR1 and CDR2 (germline): SGDLS, YYNGEE. Trimming pared 3 bases from V and 0 bases from J, leaving 6 bases between. The CDR3 protein is CASSAQVNTEAFF. The CDR3 region has the DNA TGTGCCAGCAGCGCACAGGTGAACACTGAAGCTTTCTTT. Filled out from reference TRBV9 and TRBJ1-1, the complete variable domain reads DSGVTQTPKHLITATGQRVTLRCSPRSGDLSVYWYQQSLDQGLQFLIQYYNGEERAKGNILERFSAQQFPDLHSELNLSSLELGDSALYFCASSAQVNTEAFFGQGTRLTVV.

The V and J genes are TRBV7-9 and TRBJ1-6; no reliable D call. Trimming removed 3 bases at V and 0 bases at J, with 6 bases between. Germline V gene lookup returns CDR1 SEHNR and CDR2 FQNEAQ (reference sequence). CDR3 length: 15 residues. The CDR3 reads CASSLEGSYNSPLHF. CDR3 sequence (DNA): TGTGCCAGCAGCTTGGAGGGCTCCTATAATTCACCCCTCCACTTT. Complete variable domain (other parts from reference TRBV7-9 and TRBJ1-6): DTGVSQNPRHKITKRGQNVTFRCDPISEHNRLYWYRQTLGQGPEFLTYFQNEAQLEKSRLLSDRFSAERPKGSFSTLEIQRTEQGDSAMYLCASSLEGSYNSPLHFGNGTRLTVT.

The genes are TRBV10-1 and TRBJ1-1, with D hard to call. V gave up 3 bases and J gave up 4 bases, with 15 bases separating them. There are 15 residues in the CDR3. Germline V gene lookup returns CDR1 WNHNN and CDR2 SYGVQD (reference sequence). Here the CDR3 DNA reads TGCGCCAGCAGTGATGGTACGGGATCGGGCACTGAAGCTTTCTTT. This gives the protein CASSDGTGSGTEAFF.

The V gene is TRBV10-2, the J gene TRBJ1-2; perhaps TRBD1 as D (5 bases). The V gene lost 2 bases and the J gene lost 2 bases, with 6 bases spanning the gap. The CDR3 runs 13 residues. Germline V gene sequence: CDR1 WSHSY, CDR2 SAAADI. As DNA, the CDR3 is TGCGCCAGCAGTGAGAGGACAAACTATGGCTACACCTTC. This encodes CASSERTNYGYTF.

This rearrangement joins TRBV29-1 to TRBJ2-3; perhaps TRBD2 as D (5 bases). The CDR3 has 18 residues. Germline assignment: CDR1 SQVTM and CDR2 ANQGSEA. V shed 5 bases and J shed 0 bases, with 24 bases lying between them. CDR3 protein: CSVSQSSAGVWSTDTQYF. CDR3 DNA: TGCAGCGTTTCACAGTCAAGCGCCGGGGTTTGGAGCACAGATACGCAGTATTTT.

The genes are TRBV28 and TRBJ1-2, with 8 bases lining up with TRBD1. This CDR3 region has 11 residues. Per the germline V gene, CDR1 is MDHEN and CDR2 is SYDVKM. V lost 8 bases, J lost 7 bases, and 3 bases stayed unmatched. The CDR3 DNA reads TGTGCCAGCCAGGGGGCGCGTGGCTACACCTTC. Protein product: CASQGARGYTF.

The chain carries TRBV19 and TRBJ2-3, with 11 nucleotides matching TRBD2. CDR3 length: 13 amino acids. CDR1 is LNHDA, CDR2 SQIVND, per germline (reference sequence). The V gene end was trimmed by 9 bases and the J gene end by 5 bases; junction bases not matched to a gene: 4. In nucleotides, the CDR3 is TGTGCCAGCATGACTAGCGGGATAGATACGCAGTATTTT. This sequence encodes CASMTSGIDTQYF.

The chain recombines TRBV28 with TRBJ2-3, with TRBD2 matching over 8 bases. The CDR3 extends over 16 amino acids. The V gene's germline CDR1 is MDHEN and CDR2 SYDVKM. J gave up 5 bases and V 5 bases, and 12 bases lay outside the gene matches. The CDR3 DNA reads TGTGCCAGCAGTCTCCTCAACGGGAGGGCAATAGATACGCAGTATTTT. Protein: CASSLLNGRAIDTQYF.

The chain recombines TRBV6-6 with TRBJ1-5; 7 bases match TRBD1. This CDR3 region has 15 residues. J gave up 7 bases and V 2 bases, and 8 bases lay outside the gene matches. Per the germline V gene, CDR1 is MNHNY and CDR2 is SVGAGI (reference sequence). The CDR3: CASSYLQGMGQPQHF. The CDR3 DNA reads TGTGCCAGCAGTTACCTACAGGGGATGGGGCAGCCCCAGCATTTT.

J is TRBJ1-2 and V is TRBV28, with D hard to call. Per the germline V gene, CDR1 is MDHEN and CDR2 is SYDVKM. V was trimmed by 9 bases and J by 4 bases, leaving 12 bases between them. CDR3 size: 12 residues. CDR3 in amino acids: CASGSRVYGYTF. The DNA of the CDR3 is TGTGCCAGTGGAAGTCGGGTCTATGGCTACACCTTC.

This clone has more than one count but fewer than ten. The gene calls are TRBV20-1 and TRBJ1-1; D perhaps matches TRBD1 (5 bases). CDR1 is DFQATT, CDR2 SNEGSKA, per germline (reference sequence). V was pared by 3 bases and J by 0 bases, with 8 bases between. The CDR3 runs 13 residues. CDR3 region: CSASWGLNTEAFF. Written as DNA, the CDR3 is TGCAGTGCTAGTTGGGGCTTGAACACTGAAGCTTTCTTT.

This clone appeared a single time. The chain combines TRBV28 with TRBJ2-7, with TRBD1 matching 7 bases. The germline CDR1 and CDR2 sequences are MDHEN and SYDVKM. The CDR3 is made up of 12 amino acids. V shed 5 bases and J 3 bases; nucleotides not matched to a gene: 1. CDR3 sequence reads: CASSGQVYEQYF. CDR3 coding DNA: TGTGCCAGCAGTGGACAGGTCTACGAGCAGTACTTC.

This chain uses TRBV10-3 with TRBJ1-2; 9 bases agree with TRBD1. Germline-derived CDR1 and CDR2 are ENHRY and SYGVKD. J lost 0 bases, V lost 7 bases, and 9 bases had no gene match. The CDR3 is made up of 16 amino acids. DNA of the CDR3: TGTGCCATCAATACGGGACAGGGAAGGTCTAACTATGGCTACACCTTC. Amino acids: CAINTGQGRSNYGYTF.

The V and J genes are TRBV19 and TRBJ1-2; D is undetermined. Germline lookup yields CDR1 LNHDA and CDR2 SQIVND (reference sequence). Trimming cost V 0 bases and J 1 base, with 15 bases left between them. The CDR3 covers 17 residues. CDR3 sequence reads: CASSIDRYRAVNYGYTF. Here the CDR3 DNA reads TGTGCCAGTAGTATAGATCGTTACCGCGCCGTTAACTATGGCTACACCTTC.

This rearrangement joins TRBV19 to TRBJ2-4; D is undetermined. Germline CDR1 LNHDA, CDR2 SQIVND (reference sequence). The CDR3 length is 13 residues. The V end lost 6 bases, the J end lost 8 bases, and 14 bases lay between the germline ends. CDR3 loop: CASSIGSLDIQYF. CDR3 coding DNA: TGTGCCAGTAGCATCGGGTCATTGGACATTCAGTACTTC.

This clone was seen just once. This chain links TRBV7-6 with TRBJ1-5, with 8 nucleotides matching TRBD1. The CDR3 consists of 16 residues. Looked up from germline, CDR1 is SGHVS and CDR2 is FNYEAQ. Trimming removed 1 base from V and 1 base from J; junction bases left unmatched: 3. CDR3 in DNA: TGTGCCAGCAGCTTAGAACAGGGGGTCAGCAATCAGCCCCAGCATTTT. Translation gives CASSLEQGVSNQPQHF. The full variable domain, with the rest looked up from reference TRBV7-6 and TRBJ1-5, is GAGVSQSPRYKVTKRGQDVALRCDPISGHVSLYWYRQALGQGPEFLTYFNYEAQQDKSGLPNDRFSAERPEGSISTLTIQRTEQRDSAMYRCASSLEQGVSNQPQHFGDGTRLSIL.

V gene TRBV7-3 combines with J gene TRBJ1-1; D is perhaps TRBD1 (5 bases). The CDR3 contains 12 residues. CDR1 is SGHTA and CDR2 is FQGTGA in the germline V gene. Trimming cost V 2 bases and J 9 bases, with 10 bases left between them. Here the CDR3 reads CASSLGGSQAFF. The CDR3 nucleotides read TGTGCCAGCAGCTTAGGGGGGAGTCAAGCTTTCTTT.

This clone was recorded only once. The chain combines TRBV23-1 with TRBJ1-5, with D perhaps matching TRBD1 (6 bases). TRBV23-1 is recorded as an ORF, its role being uncertain. CDR3 size: 15 residues. V was clipped by 4 bases and J by 4 bases, with 14 bases between them. CDR3 sequence: CASSRITTGNQPQHF. As DNA, the CDR3 is TGCGCCAGCAGTCGAATCACTACAGGGAATCAGCCCCAGCATTTT.

The chain carries TRBV15 and TRBJ2-5, with 10 bases lining up with TRBD2. This CDR3 comprises 16 residues. The V gene's germline CDR1 is LNHNV and CDR2 YYDKDF (reference sequence). V was clipped by 3 bases and J by 5 bases; unmatched bases: 9. The CDR3 spells CATSSERGGQSETQYF. As DNA, the CDR3 is TGTGCCACCAGCAGTGAGCGGGGGGGCCAATCGGAGACCCAGTACTTC.

The rearrangement uses TRBV7-9 and TRBJ2-2; tentative D call: TRBD2 (6 bases). The CDR3 is 15 amino acids. The germline V gene encodes CDR1 SEHNR and CDR2 FQNEAQ (reference sequence). Trimming shortened V by 5 bases and J by 4 bases, and 14 bases separated the two germline ends. In nucleotides, the CDR3 is TGTGCCAGCAGCCCTTCGCGGAGGGTCACCGGGGAGCTGTTTTTT. It yields the protein CASSPSRRVTGELFF.

The chain joins TRBV19 to TRBJ1-5, with 9 nucleotides matching TRBD1. Per the germline V gene, CDR1 is LNHDA and CDR2 is SQIVND (reference sequence). This CDR3 is built from 16 residues. With V trimmed by 4 bases and J by 9 bases, 13 bases remained unmatched. CDR3 protein: CASSTDTGGLNRPQHF. The CDR3, as DNA: TGTGCCAGTAGTACCGACACAGGGGGCCTCAACCGGCCCCAGCATTTT.

The gene calls are TRBV5-4 and TRBJ2-3; 9 bases line up with TRBD2. This CDR3 contains 15 residues. Trimming took 2 bases from V and 2 from J; bases not matched to a gene: 3. Germline V gene data show CDR1 as SGHNT and CDR2 as YYREEE (reference sequence). The CDR3 DNA reads TGTGCCAGCAGCTTCGGCGGGAGGGTCACAGATACGCAGTATTTT. Residues: CASSFGGRVTDTQYF.

The table lists this clone with a count of one. V usage is TRBV10-1 and J usage is TRBJ2-6; D gene ambiguous. The germline CDR1 and CDR2 sequences are WNHNN and SYGVQD (reference sequence). This CDR3 spans 13 amino acids. Trimming cost V 10 bases and J 1 base, with 8 bases left between them. CDR3 sequence reads: CATGASGANVLTF. The CDR3 bases are TGCGCCACCGGAGCTTCTGGGGCCAACGTCCTGACTTTC.

This clone was found once. This chain joins TRBV7-8 and TRBJ1-1; the D gene is possibly TRBD1 (5 bases). The CDR3 is 14 residues long. Germline-derived CDR1 and CDR2 are SGHVS and FQNEAQ. With 2 bases removed from V and 5 bases from J, the gap between germline ends came to 12 bases. In DNA form, the CDR3 reads TGTGCCAGCAGCTTACAGGGTAAGGGAACTGAAGCTTTCTTT. As protein: CASSLQGKGTEAFF.